This T cell receptor beta chain derives from a study of cytomegalovirus exposure and HLA in healthy donors. Study-level findings and limits: Some V segments, including TRBV6-2 and TRBV6-3, were excluded as indistinguishable. In a later analysis, across HLA loci, associated TCR counts were highest for DRB1, lowest for HLA-C. In an earlier analysis, productive rearrangement rates for most beta V segments clustered near 87% or 30%.

A remark on this clone: Its antigen is not known.

Trimming cost V 3 bases and J 4 bases, with 4 bases left between them. Germline V gene data show CDR1 as MNHEY and CDR2 as SMNVEV (reference sequence). The CDR3 is 12 amino acids. The PCR made use of 60 Vbeta and 13 Jbeta primers. Assay: immunoSEQ multiplex PCR; the TCRdb copy retains only in-frame clones and omits some. The table records some 170,000 clones, nearly 80% of them present only once. This rearrangement joins TRBV27 to TRBJ1-5, with D unresolved. The sample was PBMCs. The origin of this receptor is a man aged 40-49 years in good health and CMV-seropositive. DNA of the CDR3: TGTGCCAGCAGTTTCCGGAATCAGCCCCAGCATTTT. The encoded protein is CASSFRNQPQHF.